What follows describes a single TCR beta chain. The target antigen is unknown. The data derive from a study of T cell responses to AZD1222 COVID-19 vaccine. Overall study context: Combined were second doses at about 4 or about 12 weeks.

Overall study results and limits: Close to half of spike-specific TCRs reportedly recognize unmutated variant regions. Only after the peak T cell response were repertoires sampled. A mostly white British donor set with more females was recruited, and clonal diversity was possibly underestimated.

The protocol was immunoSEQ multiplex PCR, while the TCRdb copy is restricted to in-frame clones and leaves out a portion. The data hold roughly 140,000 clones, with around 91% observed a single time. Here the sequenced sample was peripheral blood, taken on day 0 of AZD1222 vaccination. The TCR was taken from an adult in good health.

The CDR3 sequence: CASSDRGYDGYTF. CDR3 in DNA: TGTGCCAGCAGTGACAGGGGATATGATGGCTACACCTTC. This chain links TRBV2 with TRBJ1-2; a possible D gene is TRBD1 (6 bases). V was clipped by 3 bases and J by 6 bases, with 11 bases between them. The CDR3 is 13 amino acids. Germline V gene sequence: CDR1 SNHLY, CDR2 FYNNEI.